This T cell receptor (beta chain) was sequenced during a study of CD8+CD57+ T cells in acquired aplastic anemia. Study details: Isolated CD4+ and CD8+ cells, once sorted, yielded DNA averaging roughly 3 ug.

This clonotype is medium-sized. Genomic DNA served as template for TCR beta VDJ and CDR3 profiling. TCRdb fed the reads into MiXCR, producing one record per CDR3 protein. The sample carries fewer than 70,000 distinct CDR3 sequences, approximately 50% recorded once. The V gene's germline CDR1 is SEHNR and CDR2 FQNEAQ (reference sequence). With 2 bases removed from V and 1 base from J, the gap between germline ends came to 5 bases. The CDR3 loop spans 13 amino acids. The sequenced material came from sorted CD4+, CD8+, or CD8+CD57+ T cells (not recorded which) from PBMCs. The sequence derives from a human donor in good health, serving as a control. V usage is TRBV7-9 and J usage is TRBJ2-5; no clear D gene. The CDR3 sequence is CASSLSSQETQYF. The CDR3 region has the DNA TGTGCCAGCAGCTTATCGTCCCAAGAGACCCAGTACTTC.